These 4 T cell receptor beta chains came from one sample sequenced in a study of blood T cells in healthy people across ages. Using a J-beta primer mix together with a sample-barcoded 5' primer, a second PCR was run for roughly 7 to 12 cycles. One entry per CDR3 protein, called by TCRdb with MiXCR from the 5' RACE reads. The table has around 1,000,000 distinct CDR3 sequences, 30% to 40% seen once. Sequenced: blood. The receptor source for this set is a man between 18 and 29 years old in good health.

This chain connects TRBV27 to TRBJ2-3; no definite D call. The CDR3 consists of 12 residues. Germline assignment: CDR1 MNHEY and CDR2 SMNVEV (reference sequence). V shed 7 bases and J shed 5 bases, with 10 bases lying between them. CDR3 protein: CASTFPKDTQYF. Here the CDR3 DNA reads TGTGCCAGCACCTTCCCAAAAGATACGCAGTATTTT.

The chain carries TRBV6-2 or TRBV6-3 and TRBJ2-6; weak D call: TRBD2 (6 bases). This CDR3 is 18 amino acids long. Germline loops: CDR1 MNHEY, CDR2 SVGEGT. The V and J ends lost 2 bases and 0 bases respectively, with 14 bases between them. This CDR3 is CASSYKVVTSSGANVLTF. Here the CDR3 DNA reads TGTGCCAGCAGTTACAAGGTGGTGACTAGCTCTGGGGCCAACGTCCTGACTTTC.

The rearrangement joins TRBV7-9 to TRBJ1-5; no clear D. Trimming shortened V by 0 bases and J by 2 bases, and 11 bases separated the two germline ends. CDR1 SEHNR and CDR2 FQNEAQ come from the germline V gene (reference sequence). CDR3 length equals 16 residues. CDR3 amino acids: CASSLAPGSGNQPQHF. As DNA, the CDR3 is TGTGCCAGCAGCTTAGCTCCGGGGTCGGGCAATCAGCCCCAGCATTTT.

The chain carries TRBV18 and TRBJ2-1; D remains ambiguous. CDR1 and CDR2 from the germline V gene are KGHSH and LQKENI. This CDR3 is built from 14 residues. The V gene lost 4 bases and the J gene lost 7 bases, with 14 bases spanning the gap. CDR3 in DNA: TGTGCCAGCTCACGAGGCCAGTTGGAGAATGAGCAGTTCTTC. Its protein product is CASSRGQLENEQFF.